These T cell receptor beta chains were read from a single sample in a study of shared clonotypes between healthy human individuals. Produced via immunoSEQ multiplex PCR; TCRdb's table is partial and in-frame only. The sample holds roughly 2.5 million clones; around 90% are singletons and the top ten take 0.11% to 0.15%. Sequenced sample: naive CD4+ T cells sorted from blood. The origin of the receptors is a man aged 18 to 29 in good health. CDR3s include the opening cysteine and the closing phenylalanine or tryptophan. A D gene is named only where the DNA matches it firmly. Clone size is shown for a subset of rows, as once, few, many or a class of expanded clone.

d_call j_call v_call clone_size cdr3_nt cdr3_aa
TRBD2 TRBJ2-7 TRBV27 . TGTGCCAGCAGTTTTATGATCGTCGGTCAGCGGGGTACCTACTACGTGGAGCAGTACTTC CASSFMIVGQRGTYYVEQYF
. TRBJ1-2 TRBV5-1 . TGCGCCAGCAGCTTGGATACAGGGATATATGGCTACACCTTC CASSLDTGIYGYTF
. TRBJ1-3 TRBV5-8 . TGTGCCAGCAGCTTGGCTAAGCTCCCCGGAAACACCATATATTTT CASSLAKLPGNTIYF
. TRBJ2-5 TRBV5-1 . TGCGCCAGCAGCGAAGAGTTCGGAGAGACCCAGTACTTC CASSEEFGETQYF
. TRBJ2-1 TRBV6-6 . TGTGCCAGCACGACGGGGTATTACAATGAGCAGTTCTTC CASTTGYYNEQFF
TRBD2 TRBJ2-5 TRBV6-5 once TGTGCCAGCAGCCGCGGGGGGGCGAAAGAGACCCAGTACTTC CASSRGGAKETQYF
. TRBJ1-2 TRBV19 . TGTGCCAGTAGTGGATCCGGGACACCCTATGGCTACACCTTC CASSGSGTPYGYTF
. TRBJ2-2 TRBV7-2 . TGTGCCAGCAGCTTAGGGGGGAGTGTAAACACCGGGGAGCTGTTTTTT CASSLGGSVNTGELFF
. TRBJ2-2 TRBV5-1 once TGCGCCAGTGCTACGAACACCGGGGAGCTGTTTTTT CASATNTGELFF
. TRBJ2-7 TRBV5-1 once TGCGCCAGGGGGGTTGGAGACAAGCTTAACCCGGAGTACTTC CARGVGDKLNPEYF
TRBD1 TRBJ2-7 TRBV30 . TGTGCCTGGAGGGATCCTCCCGGGACAGTTAAGTACGAGCAGTACTTC CAWRDPPGTVKYEQYF
. TRBJ1-2 TRBV7-2 . TGTGCCAGCAGCTTGGATGGGCTTTATGGCTACACCTTC CASSLDGLYGYTF
. TRBJ1-2 TRBV6-6 once TGTGCCAGCACCTACGGGGGGTCCAACTATGGCTACACCTTC CASTYGGSNYGYTF
TRBD1 TRBJ1-1 TRBV7-9 . TGTGCCAGCAGCGCCTCCGGGACAGAGGCTTTCTTT CASSASGTEAFF
. TRBJ1-6 TRBV6-1 . TGTGCCAGCAGTGATATTGGGGGTGGCTCACCCCTCCACTTT CASSDIGGGSPLHF
. TRBJ1-2 TRBV30 . TGTGCCTGGAGTAGCCCTCGGGATGGCTACACCTTC CAWSSPRDGYTF
TRBD1 TRBJ2-1 TRBV12-5 . TGTGCTAGTGGTTTGGTAACAGGGGGGAACAATGAGCAGTTCTTC CASGLVTGGNNEQFF
. TRBJ2-2 TRBV7-2 once TGTGCCAGCAGCTTAACGTTGCGAGGGGAGCTGTTTTTT CASSLTLRGELFF
TRBD2 TRBJ2-5 TRBV5-5 . TGTGCCAGCAGCCTGGGACTAGCGGGAGGTGACCAAGAGACCCAGTACTTC CASSLGLAGGDQETQYF
. TRBJ1-2 TRBV7-2 . TGTGCCAGCAGCCAAGCGGGGGGACCCTATGGCTACACCTTC CASSQAGGPYGYTF
. TRBJ2-2 TRBV5-1 . TGCGCCAGCAGCCGAACGCCGACAGCGAACACCGGGGAGCTGTTTTTT CASSRTPTANTGELFF
. TRBJ1-1 TRBV10-3 . TGTGCCATCAATGGGGCTATGAACACTGAAGCTTTCTTT CAINGAMNTEAFF
. TRBJ1-5 TRBV5-1 . TGCGCCAGCAGCGAAAAGGCGCAGGGTCAGCCCCAGCATTTT CASSEKAQGQPQHF
TRBD1 TRBJ1-1 TRBV19 once TGTGCCAGTAGACCCGACAGGGGGCGTATTGCTGAAGCTTTCTTT CASRPDRGRIAEAFF
. TRBJ2-7 TRBV19 . TGTGCCAGTAGCGGGACCATTTTGGGGAGCGAGCAGTACTTC CASSGTILGSEQYF
. TRBJ1-5 TRBV2 few TGTGCCAGCAGTACTGAGCAGTACCAGCCCCAGCATTTT CASSTEQYQPQHF
TRBD2 TRBJ2-3 TRBV9 . TGTGCCAGCAGCGTAGATGGCGGGAGGACAGATACGCAGTATTTT CASSVDGGRTDTQYF
TRBD1 TRBJ2-3 TRBV29-1 . TGCAGCGTGACCGGGACAGGGGGCGATACAGATACGCAGTATTTT CSVTGTGGDTDTQYF
TRBD1 TRBJ2-2 TRBV6-6 . TGTGCCAGCAGCAACAGGGGGCGCGACACCGGGGAGCTGTTTTTT CASSNRGRDTGELFF
. TRBJ2-2 TRBV7-8 . TGTGCCAGCAGCTTCTTTAGGGGAGTAGAAGGGGAGAACACCGGGGAGCTGTTTTTT CASSFFRGVEGENTGELFF
. TRBJ1-1 TRBV5-1 . TGCGCCAGCAGCTTGGTTTGGGGAACTGAAGCTTTCTTT CASSLVWGTEAFF
TRBD1 TRBJ2-7 TRBV5-1 . TGCGCCAGCAGCCCGACAGGGGGGACGGGCTACGAGCAGTACTTC CASSPTGGTGYEQYF
TRBD1 TRBJ1-2 TRBV6-5 . TGTGCCAGCAGGGGACAGGGGATGAACTATGGCTACACCTTC CASRGQGMNYGYTF
. TRBJ2-1 TRBV5-4 . TGTGCCAGCAGCTTGGAACGGAGCTCCTACAATGAGCAGTTCTTC CASSLERSSYNEQFF
. TRBJ1-3 TRBV9 once TGTGCCAGCAGCCCTGGACTGAGCTCTGGAAACACCATATATTTT CASSPGLSSGNTIYF
. TRBJ2-1 TRBV2 . TGTGCCAGCAGTGAAAGCGGATTGAGGAATGAGCAGTTCTTC CASSESGLRNEQFF
. TRBJ1-2 TRBV19 . TGTGCCAGTTCCCGGGGGGAGAACTATGGCTACACCTTC CASSRGENYGYTF
. TRBJ2-5 TRBV5-4 . TGTGCCAGCAGTCCGAAGTACGGGGGTGGAGAGACCCAGTACTTC CASSPKYGGGETQYF
. TRBJ1-5 TRBV6-1 few TGTGCCAGCAGTGAAAGTGCGGGGAGCAATCAGCCCCAGCATTTT CASSESAGSNQPQHF
. TRBJ2-6 TRBV5-4 . TGTGCCAGCACGGGGGACAGCTCTGGGGCCAACGTCCTGACTTTC CASTGDSSGANVLTF
. TRBJ1-2 TRBV9 once TGTGCCAGCAGCGCCCTCGGCAGGGGCTATGGCTACACCTTC CASSALGRGYGYTF
TRBD1 TRBJ1-2 TRBV5-8 . TGTGCCAGCAGCTCTCGGGACAGGGCCAACTATGGCTACACCTTC CASSSRDRANYGYTF
. TRBJ2-7 TRBV6-6 once TGTGCCAGCCGTGCAGGCCCCAGCTCCTACGAGCAGTACTTC CASRAGPSSYEQYF
. TRBJ1-3 TRBV18 . TGTGCCAGCTCACCGAAGGACGGTGATGGAAACACCATATATTTT CASSPKDGDGNTIYF
. TRBJ1-2 TRBV13 once TGTGCCAGCAGCCAGACCACCCTCTGGCAGGAGTATGGCTACACCTTC CASSQTTLWQEYGYTF
. TRBJ2-3 TRBV30 . TGTGCCTGGAGTCTCGGTGGGACAGATACGCAGTATTTT CAWSLGGTDTQYF
. TRBJ1-3 TRBV19 . TGTGCCAGTAGAAGGGTTGGCGGAAACACCATATATTTT CASRRVGGNTIYF
. TRBJ2-5 TRBV30 . TGTGCCTGGAGTTTGGGAGAGACCCAGTACTTC CAWSLGETQYF
. TRBJ1-4 TRBV10-3 . TGTGCCATCGGTCTGGGGGACGAAAAACTGTTTTTT CAIGLGDEKLFF
TRBD1 TRBJ1-1 TRBV10-3 once TGTGCCATCAGTGATCTGAGACAGGGGGAGAAGAAAGTAGGAACTGAAGCTTTCTTT CAISDLRQGEKKVGTEAFF
TRBD2 TRBJ2-7 TRBV7-9 once TGTGCCAGCAGCTGGGGGAGGGGATCCTACGAGCAGTACTTC CASSWGRGSYEQYF
. TRBJ1-1 TRBV29-1 . TGCAGCGTTGGGCACTCCACTGAAGCTTTCTTT CSVGHSTEAFF
TRBD1 TRBJ2-3 TRBV7-9 . TGTGCCAGCAGCGTACCGGGACAGCGGACAGATACGCAGTATTTT CASSVPGQRTDTQYF